This TCR beta chain is from a study of a mutant IDH1 vaccine in newly diagnosed glioma. As concerns this clone: Antigen: not known.

The protocol was immunoSEQ multiplex PCR, while the TCRdb copy is restricted to in-frame clones and leaves out a portion. Among over 30,000 clones listed, around 90% were seen once. Germline CDR1 reads MNHEY; CDR2 reads SMNVEV (reference sequence). Trimming pared 5 bases from V and 4 bases from J, leaving 8 bases between. The CDR3 contains 12 residues. This sample's time point: week 47, end of study. The vaccine gave 300 ug of a 20-mer mutant IDH1 peptide subcutaneously per dose. The origin of this receptor is a woman between 40 and 50 years old with glioma. The V and J genes are TRBV27 and TRBJ2-5; D is undetermined. The source was PBMCs, collected from a glioma patient whose treatment included an IDH1 peptide vaccine. The CDR3 sequence is CASSAVGETQYF. The CDR3 DNA is TGTGCCAGCAGTGCCGTCGGAGAGACCCAGTACTTC.